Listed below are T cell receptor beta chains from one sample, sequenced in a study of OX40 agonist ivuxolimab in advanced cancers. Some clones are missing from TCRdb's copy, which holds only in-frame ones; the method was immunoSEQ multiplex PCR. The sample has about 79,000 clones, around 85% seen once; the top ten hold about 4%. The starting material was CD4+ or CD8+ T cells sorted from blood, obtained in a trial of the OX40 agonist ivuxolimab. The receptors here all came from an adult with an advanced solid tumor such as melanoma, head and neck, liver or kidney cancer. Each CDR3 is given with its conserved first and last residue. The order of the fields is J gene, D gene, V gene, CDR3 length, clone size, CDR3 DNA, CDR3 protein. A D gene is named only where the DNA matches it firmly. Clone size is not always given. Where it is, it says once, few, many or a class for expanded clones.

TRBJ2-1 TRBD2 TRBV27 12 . TGTGCCAGCAGTTTCCCCGGGACTAGCAAGTTCTTC CASSFPGTSKFF
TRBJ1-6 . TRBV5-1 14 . TGCGCCAGCAGCTTGCAAAGCGATAATTCACCCCTCCACTTT CASSLQSDNSPLHF
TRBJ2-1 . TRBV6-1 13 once TGTGCCAGCAGTCCGACTAGTTCCCTTGAGCAGTTCTTC CASSPTSSLEQFF
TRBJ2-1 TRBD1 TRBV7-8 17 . TGTGCCAGCAGCTTGCCTCGAGGGACAGTCAGTCCAAGTGAGCAGTTCTTC CASSLPRGTVSPSEQFF
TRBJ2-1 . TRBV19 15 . TGTGCCAGTAGTACCGGTCCCCCTCCGTACAATGAGCAGTTCTTC CASSTGPPPYNEQFF
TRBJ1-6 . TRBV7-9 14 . TGTGCCAGCGAGCCTTTCCAGGTTAATTCACCCCTCCACTTT CASEPFQVNSPLHF
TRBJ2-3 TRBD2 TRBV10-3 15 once TGTGCCATCAGTCCTAGCGGGACTGACACAGATACGCAGTATTTT CAISPSGTDTDTQYF
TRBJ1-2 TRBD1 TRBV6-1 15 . TGTGCCAGCAGTGGATTGACAGGGGCGAACTATGGCTACACCTTC CASSGLTGANYGYTF
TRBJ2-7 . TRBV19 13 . TGTGCCAGTAGTCCTCACCAGGCGTACGAGCAGTACTTC CASSPHQAYEQYF
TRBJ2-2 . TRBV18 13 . TGTGCCAGCTCACCAGCGAACACCGGGGAGCTGTTTTTT CASSPANTGELFF
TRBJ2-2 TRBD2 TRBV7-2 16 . TGTGCCAGCAGCTTAGTAACTAGCGGGAGAAAGGGGGAGCTGTTTTTT CASSLVTSGRKGELFF
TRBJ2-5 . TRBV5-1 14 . TGCGCCAGCAAACCCGGCAGGGTTGAAGAGACCCAGTACTTC CASKPGRVEETQYF
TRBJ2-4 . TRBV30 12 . TGTGCCTGGAGCGACGGGGTAAACATTCAGTACTTC CAWSDGVNIQYF
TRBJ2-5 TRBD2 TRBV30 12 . TGTGCCTGGAGCCCACTAGCGGAGACCCAGTACTTC CAWSPLAETQYF
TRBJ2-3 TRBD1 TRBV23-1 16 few TGCGCCAGCAGTCCTGGGACAGGGGGCATCGCAGATACGCAGTATTTT CASSPGTGGIADTQYF
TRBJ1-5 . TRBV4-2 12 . TGTGCCAGCAGCTTGATCGATCAGCCCCAGCATTTT CASSLIDQPQHF
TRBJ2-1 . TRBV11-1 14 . TGTGCCAGCAGCCCGCTGCGGGATGTGAGTGAGCAGTTCTTC CASSPLRDVSEQFF
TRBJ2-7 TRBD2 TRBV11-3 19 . TGTGCCAGCAGACTACCCCCGGGACTAGCGGGACGAACGTCCTACGAGCAGTACTTC CASRLPPGLAGRTSYEQYF
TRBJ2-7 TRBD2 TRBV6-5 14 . TGTGCCAGCAGTTCCCGCGGGGGAAGGTACGAGCAGTACTTC CASSSRGGRYEQYF
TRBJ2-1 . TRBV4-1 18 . TGCGCCAGCAGCCAAGAGAGAAACCTAGGGCTCTCCTACAATGAGCAGTTCTTC CASSQERNLGLSYNEQFF
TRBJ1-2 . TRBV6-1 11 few TGTGCCAGCAGTGAAGGGTATGGCTACACCTTC CASSEGYGYTF
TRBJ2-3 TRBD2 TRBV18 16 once TGTGCCAGCTCACCTCAGGCGGGAGGTAGCACAGATACGCAGTATTTT CASSPQAGGSTDTQYF
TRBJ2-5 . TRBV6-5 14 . TGTGCCAGCAGTCTCCGGGACTGGGGAGAGACCCAGTACTTC CASSLRDWGETQYF
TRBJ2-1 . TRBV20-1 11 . TGCAGTGCTAGAGACCCAAGGGGAGAGTTCTTC CSARDPRGEFF
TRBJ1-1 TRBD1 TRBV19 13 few TGTGCCAGTAGTTCCCAGGGGGGCACTGAAGCTTTCTTT CASSSQGGTEAFF
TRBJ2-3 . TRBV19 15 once TGTGCCAGTAGTGGGCTAGCGCTAAGCACAGATACGCAGTATTTT CASSGLALSTDTQYF
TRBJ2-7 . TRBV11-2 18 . TGTGCCAGCAGCTTAGACGCTGGAGGGGCAAGAGGGGCCCACGAGCAGTACTTC CASSLDAGGARGAHEQYF
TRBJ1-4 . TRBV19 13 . TGTGCCACCAGGAATGGTTGGGCTGAAAAACTGTTTTTT CATRNGWAEKLFF
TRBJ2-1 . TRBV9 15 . TGTGCCAGCAGCGTAGCGGGAGTTCACTACAATGAGCAGTTCTTC CASSVAGVHYNEQFF
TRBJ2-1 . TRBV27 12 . TGTGCCAGCAGTTTTGGGCTAGGTGAGCAGTTCTTC CASSFGLGEQFF
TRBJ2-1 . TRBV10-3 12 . TGTGCCATCAGTGATAGCGAGAATGAGCAGTTCTTC CAISDSENEQFF
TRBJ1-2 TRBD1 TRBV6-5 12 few TGTGCCAGCAGTTCGACAGGGGGCGGCTACACCTTC CASSSTGGGYTF
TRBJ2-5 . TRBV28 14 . TGTGCCAGCAGTTTACCCTCCGAAAAAGAGACCCAGTACTTC CASSLPSEKETQYF